The next 5 T cell receptor beta chains were all read from a single sample in a study of response to subunit inactivated influenza vaccine. TCRdb processed the RT-PCR reads anew with MiXCR; each CDR3 protein has one entry. Seen here are about 780,000 distinct CDR3 sequences, around a sixth observed once, and the top ten hold 11%. Sequenced material: PBMCs from blood, taken approximately 5 days after vaccination. The receptor source for this set is a man aged 50-59 years who received an inactivated influenza vaccine.

The genes are TRBV28 and TRBJ1-1; D uncertain. V lost 5 bases to trimming and J lost 0 bases, with 16 bases between them. The germline CDR1 and CDR2 sequences are MDHEN and SYDVKM. The length of the CDR3 is 16 residues. As DNA, the CDR3 is TGTGCCAGCAGTCCCCTTCGGGAGGGTATGAACACTGAAGCTTTCTTT. Its translation is CASSPLREGMNTEAFF. The whole variable domain, remainder taken from reference TRBV28 and TRBJ1-1, is DVKVTQSSRYLVKRTGEKVFLECVQDMDHENMFWYRQDPGLGLRLIYFSYDVKMKEKGDIPEGYSVSREKKERFSLILESASTNQTSMYLCASSPLREGMNTEAFFGQGTRLTVV.

This clonotype was seen a handful of times. This chain links TRBV27 with TRBJ2-7; 9 bases are shared with TRBD2. This CDR3 is built from 15 residues. Germline V lookup: CDR1 MNHEY, CDR2 SMNVEV (reference sequence). V shed 4 bases and J 2 bases; nucleotides not matched to a gene: 6. The CDR3 here is CASSWAGGSTYEQYF. The CDR3, as DNA: TGTGCCAGCAGTTGGGCGGGAGGGTCCACCTACGAGCAGTACTTC.

The genes are TRBV2 and TRBJ1-6; 11 nucleotides line up with TRBD1. The J segment lost 11 bases and the V segment lost 2 bases, leaving 5 bases of the junction unmatched. Looked up from germline, CDR1 is SNHLY and CDR2 is FYNNEI. The CDR3 has 15 residues. CDR3 sequence (DNA): TGTGCCAGCAGTGAATCCCGGACAGGGGGCACACCCCTCCACTTT. This gives the protein CASSESRTGGTPLHF.

This clonotype has just a few counts. The chain carries TRBV24-1 and TRBJ2-3; maybe TRBD2 (6 bases). This CDR3 is 16 amino acids long. Germline V CDR1 and CDR2: KGHDR, SFDVKD. V was shortened by 4 bases and J by 4 bases, with 17 bases between the two germline ends. In DNA, the CDR3 is TGTGCCACCAGTGACGGTACTAGCCCCACCCCAGATACGCAGTATTTT. It translates to CATSDGTSPTPDTQYF.

This clonotype was recorded a few times. This sequence joins TRBV10-3 and TRBJ2-7; D is undetermined. The CDR3 is made up of 14 amino acids. The V gene's germline CDR1 is ENHRY and CDR2 SYGVKD. The germline V and J ends were trimmed by 4 bases and 3 bases, with 13 bases remaining between them. In nucleotides, the CDR3 is TGTGCCATCAGTGGGACGAACGGAAACTACGAGCAGTACTTC. Translation: CAISGTNGNYEQYF.